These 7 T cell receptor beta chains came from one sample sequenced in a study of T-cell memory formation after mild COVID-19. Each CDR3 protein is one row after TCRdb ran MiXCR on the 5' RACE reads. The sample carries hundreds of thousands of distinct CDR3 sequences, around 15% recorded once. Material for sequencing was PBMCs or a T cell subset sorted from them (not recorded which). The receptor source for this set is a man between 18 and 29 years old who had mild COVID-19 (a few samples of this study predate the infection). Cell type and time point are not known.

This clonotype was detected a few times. CDR3 nucleotides: TGTGCCAGCAGGGGAGGGGGTTCGCCTTACGAGCAGTACTTC. Its translation: CASRGGGSPYEQYF. The chain is built from TRBV6-1 and TRBJ2-7; perhaps TRBD2 as D (7 bases). Germline V gives CDR1 MNHNS, CDR2 SASEGT. The V gene lost 6 bases and the J gene lost 4 bases, with 16 bases spanning the gap. The CDR3 runs 14 residues.

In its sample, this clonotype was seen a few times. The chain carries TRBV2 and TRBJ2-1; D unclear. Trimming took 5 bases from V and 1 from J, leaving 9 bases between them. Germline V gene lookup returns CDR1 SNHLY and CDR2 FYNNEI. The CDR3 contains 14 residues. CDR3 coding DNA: TGTGCCAGCAGTACCCACAAGTCCTACAATGAGCAGTTCTTC. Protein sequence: CASSTHKSYNEQFF.

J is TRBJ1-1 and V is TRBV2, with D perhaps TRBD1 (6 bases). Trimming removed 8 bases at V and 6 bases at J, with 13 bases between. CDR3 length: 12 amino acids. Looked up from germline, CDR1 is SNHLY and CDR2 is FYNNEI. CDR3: CASQPQGSEAFF. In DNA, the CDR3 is TGTGCCAGCCAACCTCAGGGGTCTGAAGCTTTCTTT.

CDR3: CASSLRDKILNTEAFF. The CDR3, as DNA: TGTGCCAGCAGCCTCCGGGACAAAATATTGAACACTGAAGCTTTCTTT. The chain employs TRBV6-5 and TRBJ1-1; a weak D match, TRBD1 (6 bases). Germline CDR1 reads MNHEY; CDR2 reads SVGAGI. Trimming took off 6 bases at V and 0 bases at J, with 17 bases between the two ends. The CDR3 contains 16 residues.

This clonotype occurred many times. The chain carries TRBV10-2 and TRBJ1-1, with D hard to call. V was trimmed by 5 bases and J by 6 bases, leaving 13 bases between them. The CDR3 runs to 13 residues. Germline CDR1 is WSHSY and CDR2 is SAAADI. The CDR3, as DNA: TGCGCCAGCAGTACCGGGTTAGAGGCTGAAGCTTTCTTT. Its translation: CASSTGLEAEAFF.

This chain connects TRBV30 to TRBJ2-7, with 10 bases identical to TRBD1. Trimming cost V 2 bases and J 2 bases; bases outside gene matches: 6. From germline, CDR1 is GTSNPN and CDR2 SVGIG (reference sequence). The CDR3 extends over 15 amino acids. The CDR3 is CAWSPGQGIAYEQYF. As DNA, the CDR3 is TGTGCCTGGAGTCCGGGACAGGGGATTGCCTACGAGCAGTACTTC. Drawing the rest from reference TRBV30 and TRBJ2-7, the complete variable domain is SQTIHQWPATLVQPVGSPLSLECTVEGTSNPNLYWYRQAAGRGLQLLFYSVGIGQISSEVPQNLSASRPQDRQFILSSKKLLLSDSGFYLCAWSPGQGIAYEQYFGPGTRLTVT.

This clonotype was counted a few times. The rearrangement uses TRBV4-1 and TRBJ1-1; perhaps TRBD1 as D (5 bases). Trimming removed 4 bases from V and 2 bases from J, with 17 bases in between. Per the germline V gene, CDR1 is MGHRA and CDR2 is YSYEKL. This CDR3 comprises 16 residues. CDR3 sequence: CASSRLPQTVNTEAFF. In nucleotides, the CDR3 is TGCGCCAGCAGCCGCCTCCCCCAGACAGTAAACACTGAAGCTTTCTTT.